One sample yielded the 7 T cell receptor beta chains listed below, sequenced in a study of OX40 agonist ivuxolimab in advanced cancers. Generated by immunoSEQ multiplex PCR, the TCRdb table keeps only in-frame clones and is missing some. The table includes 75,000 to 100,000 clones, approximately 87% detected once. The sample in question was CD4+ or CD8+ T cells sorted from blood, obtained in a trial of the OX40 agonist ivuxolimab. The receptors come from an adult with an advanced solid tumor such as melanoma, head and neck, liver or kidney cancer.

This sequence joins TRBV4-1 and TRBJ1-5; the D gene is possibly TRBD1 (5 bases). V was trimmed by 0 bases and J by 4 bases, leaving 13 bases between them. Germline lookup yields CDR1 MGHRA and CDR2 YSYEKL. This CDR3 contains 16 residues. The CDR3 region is CASSQEGSNRNQPQHF. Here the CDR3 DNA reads TGCGCCAGCAGCCAAGAAGGCAGCAACAGGAATCAGCCCCAGCATTTT.

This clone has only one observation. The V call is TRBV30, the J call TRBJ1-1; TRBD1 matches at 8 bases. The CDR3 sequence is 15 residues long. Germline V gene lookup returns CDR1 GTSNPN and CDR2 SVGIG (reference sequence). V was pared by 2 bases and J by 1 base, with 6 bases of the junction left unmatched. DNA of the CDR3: TGTGCCTGGAGTACAACAGGGGGGGCGAACACTGAAGCTTTCTTT. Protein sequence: CAWSTTGGANTEAFF.

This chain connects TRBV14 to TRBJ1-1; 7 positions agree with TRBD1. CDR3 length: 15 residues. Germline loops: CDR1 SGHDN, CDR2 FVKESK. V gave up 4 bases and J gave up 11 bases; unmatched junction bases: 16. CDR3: CASSLVGRGPEGAFF. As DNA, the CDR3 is TGTGCCAGCAGCCTAGTTGGGAGGGGGCCCGAGGGGGCTTTCTTT.

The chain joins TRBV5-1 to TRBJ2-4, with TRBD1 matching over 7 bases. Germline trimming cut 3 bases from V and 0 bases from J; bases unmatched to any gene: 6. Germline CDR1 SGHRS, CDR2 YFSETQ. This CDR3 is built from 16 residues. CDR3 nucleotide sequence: TGCGCCAGCAGCTCCACAGGGGATAGAGCCAAAAACATTCAGTACTTC. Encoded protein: CASSSTGDRAKNIQYF.

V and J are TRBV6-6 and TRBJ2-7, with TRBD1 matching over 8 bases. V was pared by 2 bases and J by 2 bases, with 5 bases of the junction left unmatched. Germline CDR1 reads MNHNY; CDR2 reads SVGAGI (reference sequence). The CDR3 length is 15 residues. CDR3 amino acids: CASSYQGAVTYEQYF. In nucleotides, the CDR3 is TGTGCCAGCAGTTACCAGGGGGCGGTTACCTACGAGCAGTACTTC.

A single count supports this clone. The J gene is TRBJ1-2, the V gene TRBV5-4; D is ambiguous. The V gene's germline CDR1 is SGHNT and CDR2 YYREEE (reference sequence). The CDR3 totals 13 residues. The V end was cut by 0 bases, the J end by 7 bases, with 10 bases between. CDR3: CASSLGERSGYTF. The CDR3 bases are TGTGCCAGCAGCTTGGGGGAGCGGAGTGGCTACACCTTC.

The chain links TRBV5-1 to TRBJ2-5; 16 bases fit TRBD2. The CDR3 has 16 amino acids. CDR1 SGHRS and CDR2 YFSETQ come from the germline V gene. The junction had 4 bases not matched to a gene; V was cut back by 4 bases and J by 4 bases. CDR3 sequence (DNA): TGCGCCAGCAGCGCCGGGACTAGCGGGGGGGCAGAGACCCAGTACTTC. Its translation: CASSAGTSGGAETQYF.